This passage covers 21 T cell receptor beta chains from one sample sequenced in a study of blood T cell repertoires in COVID-19. Profiled with immunoSEQ multiplex PCR; TCRdb holds only in-frame clones, not every one. The repertoire consists of more than 200,000 clones, with around 80% occurring once and the leading ten covering about 2%. The sequencing sample was made of PBMCs or T cells enriched from blood (not recorded which). These receptors were collected from a man aged 55 to 69 who had recovered from COVID-19.

The V call is TRBV18, the J call TRBJ1-2, with no clear D. This CDR3 has 14 residues. Germline V gene sequence: CDR1 KGHSH, CDR2 LQKENI. V was pared by 3 bases and J by 1 base, with 9 bases between. As DNA, the CDR3 is TGTGCCAGCTCACCGATAGACATTAACTATGGCTACACCTTC. Protein product: CASSPIDINYGYTF. Filled out from reference TRBV18 and TRBJ1-2, the complete variable domain reads NAGVMQNPRHLVRRRGQEARLRCSPMKGHSHVYWYRQLPEEGLKFMVYLQKENIIDESGMPKERFSAEFPKEGPSILRIQQVVRGDSAAYFCASSPIDINYGYTFGSGTRLTVV.

CDR3 residues: CASSIQGARREQYF. CDR3 in DNA: TGTGCCAGTAGTATTCAGGGGGCGCGAAGGGAGCAGTACTTC. The chain links TRBV19 to TRBJ2-7, with 8 bases identical to TRBD1. Germline V gives CDR1 LNHDA, CDR2 SQIVND (reference sequence). The CDR3 runs 14 residues. The trim removed 3 bases at V and 7 bases at J, leaving 8 bases unmatched.

The J gene is TRBJ2-5, the V gene TRBV19; D is perhaps TRBD2 (6 bases). Trimming left V 1 base short and J 2 bases short, with 11 bases between. Germline V gene data show CDR1 as LNHDA and CDR2 as SQIVND (reference sequence). The CDR3 runs to 15 residues. The CDR3 coding sequence is TGTGCCAGTAGTATAGCGGGAGAATTTCAAGAGACCCAGTACTTC. Translated, it gives CASSIAGEFQETQYF. The full variable domain, its missing parts supplied by reference TRBV19 and TRBJ2-5, is DGGITQSPKYLFRKEGQNVTLSCEQNLNHDAMYWYRQDPGQGLRLIYYSQIVNDFQKGDIAEGYSVSREKKESFPLTVTSAQKNPTAFYLCASSIAGEFQETQYFGPGTRLLVL.

This chain links TRBV19 with TRBJ2-1; the D gene is possibly TRBD2 (6 bases). CDR1 LNHDA and CDR2 SQIVND come from the germline V gene (reference sequence). Trimming stripped 3 bases from V and 5 bases from J, with 20 bases between. The CDR3 runs to 17 residues. CDR3 in DNA: TGTGCCAGTAGTATGTCCTTTGATTGGGGGGAGAACAATGAGCAGTTCTTC. This gives the protein CASSMSFDWGENNEQFF.

The chain carries TRBV4-2 and TRBJ2-1; possible D gene TRBD1, 6 bases. Trimming removed 3 bases at V and 3 bases at J, with 18 bases between. The CDR3 is made up of 17 amino acids. Germline loops: CDR1 LGHNA, CDR2 YNFKEQ. The CDR3 spells CASSQGPPGQGYNEQFF. CDR3 coding DNA: TGTGCCAGCAGCCAGGGACCTCCGGGACAAGGCTACAATGAGCAGTTCTTC.

V gene TRBV24-1 combines with J gene TRBJ2-1, with 11 bases identical to TRBD1. There are 13 residues in the CDR3. With V trimmed by 7 bases and J by 8 bases, 3 bases remained unmatched. Germline lookup yields CDR1 KGHDR and CDR2 SFDVKD. Here the CDR3 reads CATRGTGGDEQFF. The CDR3 nucleotides read TGTGCCACCAGGGGGACAGGGGGTGATGAGCAGTTCTTC.

V usage is TRBV4-1 and J usage is TRBJ1-2; D is unclear. The CDR3 is 15 amino acids. V was shortened by 0 bases and J by 5 bases, with 13 bases between the two germline ends. CDR1 is MGHRA, CDR2 YSYEKL, per germline. CDR3 protein: CASSQEPGSKYGYTF. Here the CDR3 DNA reads TGCGCCAGCAGCCAAGAGCCTGGGAGCAAGTATGGCTACACCTTC.

The rearrangement joins TRBV27 to TRBJ1-5; 8 bases agree with TRBD1. The CDR3 length is 15 residues. CDR1 is MNHEY and CDR2 is SMNVEV in the germline V gene (reference sequence). V shed 6 bases and J 2 bases; nucleotides not matched to a gene: 6. This CDR3 is CASRIDRGGNQPQHF. In nucleotides, the CDR3 is TGTGCCAGCAGGATCGACAGGGGTGGCAATCAGCCCCAGCATTTT.

The chain employs TRBV5-1 and TRBJ2-6; no clear D gene. CDR1 is SGHRS and CDR2 is YFSETQ in the germline V gene. V gave up 0 bases and J gave up 0 bases, with 7 bases separating them. CDR3 length: 16 amino acids. In nucleotides, the CDR3 is TGCGCCAGCAGCTTGGAAGCGCACTCTGGGGCCAACGTCCTGACTTTC. The encoded protein is CASSLEAHSGANVLTF.

The gene calls are TRBV5-1 and TRBJ1-6; 9 bases are a match to TRBD1. J gave up 9 bases and V 0 bases, and 7 bases lay outside the gene matches. The germline gives CDR1 SGHRS, CDR2 YFSETQ. This CDR3 has 16 amino acids. CDR3 protein: CASSLAPGQGFSPLHF. The CDR3 DNA follows: TGCGCCAGCAGCTTGGCCCCGGGACAGGGTTTTTCACCCCTCCACTTT. The complete variable domain, with remaining parts taken from reference TRBV5-1 and TRBJ1-6, reads KAGVTQTPRYLIKTRGQQVTLSCSPISGHRSVSWYQQTPGQGLQFLFEYFSETQRNKGNFPGRFSGRQFSNSRSEMNVSTLELGDSALYLCASSLAPGQGFSPLHFGNGTRLTVT.

The rearrangement joins TRBV5-1 to TRBJ2-6; TRBD1 matches at 7 bases. J gave up 0 bases and V 3 bases, and 3 bases lay outside the gene matches. The CDR3 loop spans 16 amino acids. Germline-derived CDR1 and CDR2 are SGHRS and YFSETQ. CDR3 bases: TGCGCCAGCAGCTCGACAGGGAGCTCTGGGGCCAACGTCCTGACTTTC. Translation: CASSSTGSSGANVLTF.

This chain links TRBV6-5 with TRBJ2-7; 11 nucleotides agree with TRBD1. Germline V gene sequence: CDR1 MNHEY, CDR2 SVGAGI. V was pared by 8 bases and J by 5 bases, with 5 bases of the junction left unmatched. The CDR3 spans 13 residues. The CDR3 DNA is TGTGCCAGCCTCGGACAGGGGGCCCACGAGCAGTACTTC. It translates to CASLGQGAHEQYF.

This clone was counted only a few times. The gene calls are TRBV6-6 and TRBJ2-7, with 8 bases fitting TRBD2. The ends lost 0 bases at V and 5 bases at J; junction bases unmatched: 6. This CDR3 region has 15 residues. Germline V gene sequence: CDR1 MNHNY, CDR2 SVGAGI (reference sequence). CDR3 amino acids: CASSYSGTSGHEQYF. The CDR3 nucleotides read TGTGCCAGCAGTTACTCGGGTACTAGCGGACACGAGCAGTACTTC.

The chain carries TRBV7-2 and TRBJ1-2; weak D call: TRBD1 (6 bases). The germline V and J ends were trimmed by 5 bases and 5 bases, with 24 bases remaining between them. Looked up from germline, CDR1 is SGHTA and CDR2 is FQGNSA. CDR3 length: 17 amino acids. CDR3 sequence reads: CASSPRGGGLNPYGYTF. The CDR3 DNA reads as TGTGCCAGCAGCCCAAGGGGCGGGGGCCTTAACCCTTATGGCTACACCTTC.

This clone was seen repeatedly, ten times or more. The chain combines TRBV7-9 with TRBJ2-2; 9 positions agree with TRBD1. V shed 5 bases, J shed 4 bases, and the junction held 8 bases outside the gene matches. This CDR3 region has 16 residues. The germline CDR1 and CDR2 sequences are SEHNR and FQNEAQ (reference sequence). CDR3 protein: CASSDRDRVTTGELFF. As DNA, the CDR3 is TGTGCCAGCAGCGACCGGGACAGGGTTACCACCGGGGAGCTGTTTTTT.

V gene TRBV12-3 or TRBV12-4 combines with J gene TRBJ2-3; D is unclear. Trimming took off 6 bases at V and 11 bases at J, with 12 bases between the two ends. This CDR3 has 11 residues. The CDR3 DNA reads as TGTGCCAGCAGACTGGGCTTCTTGCAGTATTTT. As protein: CASRLGFLQYF.

V and J are TRBV6-6 and TRBJ2-7; 8 bases line up with TRBD1. V was pared by 2 bases and J by 1 base, with 4 bases of the junction left unmatched. Per germline, CDR1 MNHNY and CDR2 SVGAGI (reference sequence). This CDR3 comprises 15 residues. CDR3 sequence: CASSYTGGPSYEQYF. CDR3 DNA: TGTGCCAGCAGTTACACAGGGGGGCCTTCCTACGAGCAGTACTTC.

The V call is TRBV19, the J call TRBJ1-1, with D hard to call. Looked up from germline, CDR1 is LNHDA and CDR2 is SQIVND (reference sequence). The CDR3 runs to 16 residues. Trimming took off 5 bases at V and 5 bases at J, with 21 bases between the two ends. The chain's CDR3 is CASSQIPGRGRTEAFF. CDR3 in DNA: TGTGCCAGTAGTCAAATCCCGGGGAGAGGTAGGACTGAAGCTTTCTTT.

The sample holds a few counts of this clone. The CDR3 DNA sequence: TGTGCCAGCAGCCCGGCGGTGGTTCCCGCCTTCGGTCAGCCCCAGCATTTT. Amino acid sequence: CASSPAVVPAFGQPQHF. This chain joins TRBV7-9 and TRBJ1-5, with D hard to call. Germline CDR1 reads SEHNR; CDR2 reads FQNEAQ (reference sequence). Trimming cost V 5 bases and J 6 bases, with 23 bases left between them. The CDR3 loop spans 17 amino acids.

The chain combines TRBV19 with TRBJ1-4; TRBD1 agrees at 10 bases. The CDR3 runs to 13 residues. Germline values: CDR1 LNHDA, CDR2 SQIVND (reference sequence). V shed 10 bases and J 8 bases; nucleotides not matched to a gene: 7. This CDR3 reads CATRPDRGEKLFF. CDR3 DNA sequence: TGTGCCACCCGACCGGACAGGGGGGAAAAACTGTTTTTT.

This chain joins TRBV7-9 and TRBJ1-4, with 8 bases identical to TRBD1. The CDR3 extends over 14 amino acids. Trimming cost V 5 bases and J 9 bases; bases outside gene matches: 8. The germline CDR1 and CDR2 sequences are SEHNR and FQNEAQ (reference sequence). The CDR3 loop is CASSRGQGMKKLFF. For the CDR3, the DNA is TGTGCCAGCAGCCGTGGACAGGGTATGAAAAAACTGTTTTTT.